Shown below are 27 T cell receptor beta chains from a single sample sequenced in a study of cytomegalovirus exposure and HLA in healthy donors. PCR was performed using 60 Vbeta and 13 Jbeta primers. Profiling relied on immunoSEQ multiplex PCR, and the TCRdb table lists in-frame clones only, not all of them. The sample lists 100,000 to 150,000 clones, roughly 85% occurring once. Source material: PBMCs. The source is a man aged 18 to 29 in good health and CMV-seropositive.

This clone appeared a single time. The CDR3 nucleotides read TGTGCCAGCAGCAACCATTACCCCGATACCGACAGGGTGAATCAGCCCCAGCATTTT. Its translation is CASSNHYPDTDRVNQPQHF. The chain recombines TRBV21-1 with TRBJ1-5; TRBD1, the table's D call, was not compared with the DNA. TRBV21-1 is an annotated pseudogene. This CDR3 has 19 residues.

The V gene is TRBV6-5, the J gene TRBJ1-2; 8 nucleotides line up with TRBD1. V gave up 2 bases and J gave up 9 bases; unmatched junction bases: 14. The germline V gene has CDR1 MNHEY and CDR2 SVGAGI. The CDR3 covers 16 residues. The CDR3 here is CASSYPRTGPGTRYTF. CDR3 nucleotides: TGTGCCAGCAGTTACCCGCGGACAGGGCCCGGCACCCGCTACACCTTC.

This clone has only one observation. This chain connects TRBV6-1 to TRBJ1-3; D gene unclear. The CDR3 sequence is 12 residues long. V lost 3 bases and J lost 4, with 4 bases in between. The germline gives CDR1 MNHNS, CDR2 SASEGT. The CDR3 DNA sequence: TGTGCCAGCAGTGACAGAGGAAACACCATATATTTT. It yields the protein CASSDRGNTIYF.

The V and J genes are TRBV18 and TRBJ1-2, with a weak D call TRBD1 (5 bases). Trimming pared 0 bases from V and 2 bases from J, leaving 10 bases between. This CDR3 has 15 residues. The germline CDR1 and CDR2 sequences are KGHSH and LQKENI. CDR3 bases: TGTGCCAGCTCACCACCGACAGCTGTCAACTATGGCTACACCTTC. It codes for CASSPPTAVNYGYTF.

This clone was detected once. The rearrangement uses TRBV7-9 and TRBJ2-7, with 8 bases aligning to TRBD2. The CDR3 length is 12 residues. The germline V gene has CDR1 SEHNR and CDR2 FQNEAQ (reference sequence). The V gene end was trimmed by 7 bases and the J gene end by 6 bases; junction bases not matched to a gene: 5. The CDR3 reads CASISAGGEQYF. The DNA of the CDR3 is TGTGCCAGCATCTCGGCGGGGGGCGAGCAGTACTTC. Supplemented by reference TRBV7-9 and TRBJ2-7, the full variable domain reads DTGVSQNPRHKITKRGQNVTFRCDPISEHNRLYWYRQTLGQGPEFLTYFQNEAQLEKSRLLSDRFSAERPKGSFSTLEIQRTEQGDSAMYLCASISAGGEQYFGPGTRLTVT.

This clone was detected many times. The V gene is TRBV11-2, the J gene TRBJ2-5; tentative D call: TRBD2 (6 bases). Germline loops: CDR1 SGHAT, CDR2 FQNNGV. Trimming shortened V by 3 bases and J by 7 bases, and 9 bases separated the two germline ends. The CDR3 consists of 12 residues. As DNA, the CDR3 is TGTGCCAGCAGCTTCTCGCGGGGGACCCAGTACTTC. As protein: CASSFSRGTQYF.

The chain employs TRBV28 and TRBJ1-4; no clear D. V was cut by 5 bases and J by 0 bases, with 13 bases left in between. CDR1 and CDR2 (germline): MDHEN, SYDVKM. CDR3 size: 16 residues. As DNA, the CDR3 is TGTGCCAGCAGTGCCCAAGAAGGAGCAACTAATGAAAAACTGTTTTTT. It translates to CASSAQEGATNEKLFF.

The chain uses TRBV10-3 and TRBJ2-7; 14 bases are a match to TRBD2. Germline CDR1 ENHRY, CDR2 SYGVKD. The CDR3 runs 16 residues. V was pared by 6 bases and J by 7 bases, with 11 bases of the junction left unmatched. CDR3 residues: CAIRGGTSGGSGEQYF. The CDR3 nucleotides read TGTGCCATCAGGGGGGGGACTAGCGGGGGTTCGGGAGAGCAGTACTTC.

The genes are TRBV18 and TRBJ2-5; no firm D call. V lost 3 bases to trimming and J lost 5 bases, with 10 bases between them. This CDR3 has 13 residues. Germline CDR1 and CDR2: KGHSH and LQKENI. The CDR3 reads CASSPRLLETQYF. DNA for the CDR3: TGTGCCAGCTCACCGCGCCTCTTGGAGACCCAGTACTTC.

The gene calls are TRBV4-1 and TRBJ2-5; 12 nucleotides agree with TRBD2. TRBJ2-7 matches the DNA end more closely, so the J call is doubtful. From germline, CDR1 is MGHRA and CDR2 YSYEKL. The CDR3 is 18 amino acids. CDR3 DNA: TGCGCCAGCAGCCAAGATAGACTAGCGGGGGAGCTGTCCTACGAGCAGTACTTC. Translated: CASSQDRLAGELSYEQYF.

The chain couples TRBV18 to TRBJ2-7; 8 nucleotides align to TRBD2. The CDR3 totals 15 residues. The junction had 7 bases not matched to a gene; V was cut back by 2 bases and J by 4 bases. Germline V gene data show CDR1 as KGHSH and CDR2 as LQKENI. DNA for the CDR3: TGTGCCAGCTCACCAGAGAGCGGGGGAACATACGAGCAGTACTTC. It yields the protein CASSPESGGTYEQYF.

The chain has TRBV5-4 and TRBJ1-6, with 7 bases identical to TRBD1. CDR3 size: 15 residues. The germline V gene has CDR1 SGHNT and CDR2 YYREEE (reference sequence). The V gene end was trimmed by 2 bases and the J gene end by 6 bases; junction bases not matched to a gene: 5. The DNA for the CDR3 is TGTGCCAGCAGCTTACGACAGGGAAGTAATTCACCCCTCCACTTT. Its translation is CASSLRQGSNSPLHF.

V usage is TRBV11-2 and J usage is TRBJ2-7, with D possibly TRBD1 on 5 matching bases. Germline-derived CDR1 and CDR2 are SGHAT and FQNNGV. This CDR3 has 14 amino acids. V lost 2 bases and J 3 bases, leaving 11 bases between the germline ends. The CDR3 bases are TGTGCCAGCAGCTTATGGGCCAGGGACTACGAGCAGTACTTC. Translated: CASSLWARDYEQYF.

This chain's CDR3 is CASSFQRGGPEQYF. In DNA, the CDR3 is TGTGCCAGCAGCTTCCAGCGGGGGGGGCCCGAGCAGTACTTC. This chain joins TRBV7-8 and TRBJ2-7, with 10 positions matching TRBD2. Germline V gene lookup returns CDR1 SGHVS and CDR2 FQNEAQ. The trim removed 3 bases at V and 6 bases at J, leaving 5 bases unmatched. This CDR3 region has 14 residues.

The chain is built from TRBV12-5 and TRBJ2-2, with D tentatively TRBD1 (6 bases). Trimming left V 0 bases short and J 3 bases short, with 8 bases between. This CDR3 is built from 15 residues. The germline gives CDR1 LGHNT, CDR2 FRNRAP. CDR3 in amino acids: CASGLVQGDTGELFF. CDR3 sequence (DNA): TGTGCTAGTGGTTTGGTACAGGGAGACACCGGGGAGCTGTTTTTT.

V and J are TRBV19 and TRBJ2-6, with D perhaps matching TRBD2 (6 bases). Deletions cut 8 bases from V and 0 bases from J, with 14 bases between. Germline CDR1 reads LNHDA; CDR2 reads SQIVND (reference sequence). This CDR3 region has 16 residues. The CDR3 reads CASRPVGGSGANVLTF. CDR3 in DNA: TGTGCCAGTCGACCTGTGGGGGGCTCTGGGGCCAACGTCCTGACTTTC. Complete variable domain (other parts from reference TRBV19 and TRBJ2-6): DGGITQSPKYLFRKEGQNVTLSCEQNLNHDAMYWYRQDPGQGLRLIYYSQIVNDFQKGDIAEGYSVSREKKESFPLTVTSAQKNPTAFYLCASRPVGGSGANVLTFGAGSRLTVL.

This rearrangement joins TRBV29-1 to TRBJ2-3; D perhaps matches TRBD1 (6 bases). The germline V gene encodes CDR1 SQVTM and CDR2 ANQGSEA. V dropped 3 bases and J dropped 9 bases, with 10 bases sitting between them. This CDR3 is 11 amino acids long. In nucleotides, the CDR3 is TGCAGCGTTGAGGGGGCAGGGACGCAGTATTTT. Amino acids: CSVEGAGTQYF.

The chain couples TRBV5-6 to TRBJ1-2, with D perhaps TRBD1 (5 bases). The CDR3 consists of 13 residues. The germline V gene encodes CDR1 SGHDT and CDR2 YYEEEE. The ends were cut back, 5 bases at V and 2 bases at J, with 10 bases in the middle. CDR3 nucleotide sequence: TGTGCCAGCAGTATTGGGGGGAACTATGGCTACACCTTC. It specifies CASSIGGNYGYTF.

The J gene is TRBJ2-3, the V gene TRBV9; the D gene is possibly TRBD2 (5 bases). Germline V gene data show CDR1 as SGDLS and CDR2 as YYNGEE. Between the trimmed V and J ends, which lost 5 bases and 1 base, there was a span of 17 bases. The CDR3 contains 16 residues. The CDR3 is CASSTGVQEGTDTQYF. CDR3 nucleotides: TGTGCCAGCAGTACCGGGGTACAAGAAGGCACAGATACGCAGTATTTT.

The chain joins TRBV10-3 to TRBJ1-5; a possible D gene is TRBD1 (6 bases). The CDR3 length is 18 residues. The germline V gene encodes CDR1 ENHRY and CDR2 SYGVKD. The V and J ends lost 2 bases and 10 bases respectively, with 27 bases between them. CDR3 DNA: TGTGCCATCAGTGAGCGCGGTCTCACAGGGTCCTCCCCAATTCCCCAGCATTTT. Its protein product is CAISERGLTGSSPIPQHF.

The V gene is TRBV5-5, the J gene TRBJ1-1, with 9 bases that match TRBD1. This CDR3 comprises 14 residues. The V gene's germline CDR1 is SGHKS and CDR2 YYEKEE (reference sequence). J was trimmed by 2 bases and V by 4 bases; bases with no gene match: 3. The CDR3 loop is CASSLTGGNTEAFF. The CDR3 DNA sequence: TGTGCCAGCAGCCTGACAGGGGGTAACACTGAAGCTTTCTTT.

The chain recombines TRBV7-2 with TRBJ2-2, with D hard to call. Trimming cost V 2 bases and J 7 bases, with 11 bases left between them. The CDR3 runs to 14 residues. Germline CDR1 reads SGHTA; CDR2 reads FQGNSA. In nucleotides, the CDR3 is TGTGCCAGCAGCTTAATCCTGAGCGTCGGGGAGCTGTTTTTT. Its protein product is CASSLILSVGELFF. Supplemented by reference TRBV7-2 and TRBJ2-2, the full variable domain reads GAGVSQSPSNKVTEKGKDVELRCDPISGHTALYWYRQSLGQGLEFLIYFQGNSAPDKSGLPSDRFSAERTGGSVSTLTIQRTQQEDSAVYLCASSLILSVGELFFGEGSRLTVL.

The V and J genes are TRBV6-5 and TRBJ2-7; D uncertain. Germline V gene lookup returns CDR1 MNHEY and CDR2 SVGAGI. The V end was cut by 5 bases, the J end by 9 bases, with 14 bases between. The CDR3 covers 12 residues. CDR3 region: CASSEEVLAQYF. DNA for the CDR3: TGTGCCAGCAGTGAAGAGGTATTGGCGCAGTACTTC.

The chain combines TRBV28 with TRBJ1-5; the D gene is possibly TRBD1 (5 bases). Germline V gene lookup returns CDR1 MDHEN and CDR2 SYDVKM. This CDR3 spans 16 amino acids. With 6 bases removed from V and 5 bases from J, the gap between germline ends came to 20 bases. The CDR3 region is CASRSPTGGSHQPQHF. CDR3 in DNA: TGTGCCAGCAGAAGTCCAACCGGGGGGTCCCATCAGCCCCAGCATTTT.

This clone was observed a single time. J is TRBJ2-6 and V is TRBV27; 8 bases agree with TRBD1. The CDR3 contains 14 residues. V trimming: 3 bases; J trimming: 6 bases; junction bases outside the gene matches: 1. Per the germline V gene, CDR1 is MNHEY and CDR2 is SMNVEV (reference sequence). Written as DNA, the CDR3 is TGTGCCAGCAGTTTGACAGGGGAGGCCAACGTCCTGACTTTC. Translating it yields CASSLTGEANVLTF.

This clone was counted only a few times. The chain recombines TRBV10-3 with TRBJ1-5, with D possibly being TRBD1 (5 bases). V was pared by 4 bases and J by 3 bases, with 10 bases between. CDR1 and CDR2 from the germline V gene are ENHRY and SYGVKD. The CDR3 has 14 amino acids. For the CDR3, the DNA is TGTGCCATCAGTGGGGCGGGGGACAATCAGCCCCAGCATTTT. It specifies CAISGAGDNQPQHF.

This clone was seen a handful of times. The chain couples TRBV19 to TRBJ2-3; 14 nucleotides agree with TRBD2. This CDR3 is built from 17 residues. V lost 6 bases and J lost 1; bases outside the gene matches: 6. Germline CDR1 is LNHDA and CDR2 is SQIVND (reference sequence). The CDR3 region has the DNA TGTGCCAGTAGCCTGGGGACTAGCGGGGGTCGCACAGATACGCAGTATTTT. Its protein is CASSLGTSGGRTDTQYF.